This T cell receptor (beta chain) derives from a study of long-term antiretroviral therapy in people with HIV. CDR3 length equals 16 residues. V was shortened by 4 bases and J by 6 bases, with 19 bases between the two germline ends. Germline assignment: CDR1 MNHEY and CDR2 SVGAGI. The run of the v3.0 immunoSEQ assay was at survey level. Clones were read by immunoSEQ multiplex PCR, and TCRdb kept only the in-frame ones, dropping some. The top ten clones hold 15% to 25% of a sample with over 10,000 clones, over 60% of them seen once. The sequencing here drew on unsorted PBMCs, taken 0.5 years before starting antiretroviral therapy. This TCR was recovered from a woman between 40 and 50 years old with HIV. This rearrangement joins TRBV6-5 to TRBJ2-1; maybe TRBD2 (5 bases). CDR3 residues: CASSSGRRGRGNEQFF. CDR3 in DNA: TGTGCCAGCAGTTCCGGAAGGCGAGGGAGAGGCAATGAGCAGTTCTTC.